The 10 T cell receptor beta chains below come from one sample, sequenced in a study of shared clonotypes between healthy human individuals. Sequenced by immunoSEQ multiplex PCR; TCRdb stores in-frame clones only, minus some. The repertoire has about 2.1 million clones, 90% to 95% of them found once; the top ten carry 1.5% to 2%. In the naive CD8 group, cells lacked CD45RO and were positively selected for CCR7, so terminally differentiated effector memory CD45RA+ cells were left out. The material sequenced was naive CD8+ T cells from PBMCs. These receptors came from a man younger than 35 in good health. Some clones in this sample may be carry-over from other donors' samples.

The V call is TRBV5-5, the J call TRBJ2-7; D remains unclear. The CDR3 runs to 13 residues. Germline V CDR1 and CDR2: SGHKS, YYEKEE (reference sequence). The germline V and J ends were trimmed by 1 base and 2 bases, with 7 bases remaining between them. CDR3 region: CASSLLEAYEQYF. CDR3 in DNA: TGTGCCAGCAGCTTGCTTGAGGCCTACGAGCAGTACTTC.

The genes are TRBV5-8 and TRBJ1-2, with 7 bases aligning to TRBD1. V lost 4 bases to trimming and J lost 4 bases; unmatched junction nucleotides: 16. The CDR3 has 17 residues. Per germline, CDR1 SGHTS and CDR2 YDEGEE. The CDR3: CASSSSLRKGAGYGYTF. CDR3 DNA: TGTGCCAGCAGCAGTTCCCTAAGGAAGGGGGCTGGCTATGGCTACACCTTC.

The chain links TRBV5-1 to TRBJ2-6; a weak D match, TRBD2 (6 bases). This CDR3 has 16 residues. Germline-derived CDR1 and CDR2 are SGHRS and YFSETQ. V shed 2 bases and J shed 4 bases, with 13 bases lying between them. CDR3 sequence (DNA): TGCGCCAGCAGCTTCACGGGAGTCTTCGGGGCCAACGTCCTGACTTTC. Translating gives CASSFTGVFGANVLTF.

This CDR3 reads CASTEGGQGELFF. CDR3 DNA: TGTGCCAGCACCGAAGGGGGACAAGGGGAGCTGTTTTTT. V gene TRBV6-1 combines with J gene TRBJ2-2; the D gene is possibly TRBD1 (6 bases). The CDR3 is 13 amino acids. V gave up 7 bases and J gave up 8 bases, with 14 bases separating them. Germline-derived CDR1 and CDR2 are MNHNS and SASEGT.

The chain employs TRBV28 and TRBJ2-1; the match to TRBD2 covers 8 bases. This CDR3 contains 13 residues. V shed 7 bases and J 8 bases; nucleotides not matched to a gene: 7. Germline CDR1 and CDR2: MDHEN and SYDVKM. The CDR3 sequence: CASMLAGWDEQFF. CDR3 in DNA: TGTGCCAGCATGCTAGCGGGCTGGGATGAGCAGTTCTTC.

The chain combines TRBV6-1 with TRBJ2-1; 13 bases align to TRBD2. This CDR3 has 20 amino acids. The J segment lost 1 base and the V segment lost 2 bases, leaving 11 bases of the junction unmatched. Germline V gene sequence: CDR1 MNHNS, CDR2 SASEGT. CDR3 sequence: CASSEWGLAGLGGSYNEQFF. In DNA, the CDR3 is TGTGCCAGCAGTGAATGGGGACTAGCGGGGCTTGGGGGTTCCTACAATGAGCAGTTCTTC.

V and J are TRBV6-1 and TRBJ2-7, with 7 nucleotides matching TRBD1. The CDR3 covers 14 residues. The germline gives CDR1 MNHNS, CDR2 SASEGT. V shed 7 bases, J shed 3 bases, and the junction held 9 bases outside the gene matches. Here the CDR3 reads CASKSLGTVYEQYF. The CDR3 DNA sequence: TGTGCCAGCAAGTCATTGGGGACAGTCTACGAGCAGTACTTC.

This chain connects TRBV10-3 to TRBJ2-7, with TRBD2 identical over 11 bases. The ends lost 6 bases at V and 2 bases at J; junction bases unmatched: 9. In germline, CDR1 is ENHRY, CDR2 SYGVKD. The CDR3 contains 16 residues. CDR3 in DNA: TGTGCCATCAGCGGGACTAGCGGACAAGGGCCCTACGAGCAGTACTTC. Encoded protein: CAISGTSGQGPYEQYF.

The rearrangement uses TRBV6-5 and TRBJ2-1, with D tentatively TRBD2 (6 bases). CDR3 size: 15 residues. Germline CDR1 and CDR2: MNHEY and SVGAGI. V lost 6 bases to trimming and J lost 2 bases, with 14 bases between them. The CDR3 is CASRVGRTPYNEQFF. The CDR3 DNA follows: TGTGCCAGCAGAGTAGGGAGGACGCCCTACAATGAGCAGTTCTTC.

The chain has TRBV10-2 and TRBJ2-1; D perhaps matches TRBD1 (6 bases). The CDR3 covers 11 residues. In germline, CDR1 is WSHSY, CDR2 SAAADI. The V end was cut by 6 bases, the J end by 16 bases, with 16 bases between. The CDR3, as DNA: TGCGCCAGCAGAGAAGGGACACCAATTTTCTTC. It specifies CASREGTPIFF.